The next 24 T cell receptor beta chains were all read from a single sample in a study of T cells in Graves' hyperthyroidism and ophthalmopathy (dated by TCRdb to the late 2010s). Library method: multiplex PCR. Sequenced using an Illumina HiSeq 2000. The TCR beta CDR3 regions were amplified from the RNA transcripts. The TCR CDR3 was subjected to a first round of RT-PCR using the HTBI primer set and the Qiagen OneStep RT-PCR kit. TCRdb handled the public reads itself, with Q25 trimming in fastp and clone calling in MiXCR, and kept productive beta chains. Identical CDR3 proteins give one entry, which carries the most common genes and DNA. This sample gives 400,000 to 600,000 distinct CDR3 sequences in total; more than 20% of them show up just once. The top ten hold approximately 25% of the sample. Sequences were obtained from blood. The receptors derive from a man in his late teens or twenties with Graves' hyperthyroidism.

This clonotype was detected a few times. The chain employs TRBV27 and TRBJ1-6; a possible D gene is TRBD1 (6 bases). Germline-derived CDR1 and CDR2 are MNHEY and SMNVEV (reference sequence). The length of the CDR3 is 14 residues. The V end lost 2 bases, the J end lost 8 bases, and 10 bases lay between the germline ends. The CDR3 loop reads CASSLPGHDSPLHF. The CDR3 DNA reads as TGTGCCAGCAGTTTACCGGGACACGATTCACCCCTCCACTTT.

The chain employs TRBV12-3 or TRBV12-4 and TRBJ1-1, with 9 bases lining up with TRBD1. V lost 6 bases, J lost 4 bases, and 9 bases stayed unmatched. There are 15 residues in the CDR3. CDR3 loop: CASSFRTGVATEAFF. In DNA, the CDR3 is TGTGCCAGCAGCTTCCGGACAGGGGTGGCCACTGAAGCTTTCTTT.

The V and J genes are TRBV7-8 and TRBJ2-7; D is unclear. Germline lookup yields CDR1 SGHVS and CDR2 FQNEAQ. The CDR3 has 15 amino acids. The germline V and J ends were trimmed by 5 bases and 5 bases, with 19 bases remaining between them. CDR3 in amino acids: CASSPYTALSHEQYF. DNA of the CDR3: TGTGCCAGCAGCCCGTATACGGCTTTGAGTCACGAGCAGTACTTC.

There are a few counts of this clonotype. The chain has TRBV19 and TRBJ2-2; TRBD1 might be the D (7 bases). V lost 6 bases and J lost 4, with 12 bases in between. Germline V gene sequence: CDR1 LNHDA, CDR2 SQIVND (reference sequence). CDR3 length: 14 residues. CDR3 DNA: TGTGCCAGTAGACCGCAGGGGGGCACCGGGGAGCTGTTTTTT. Translated, it gives CASRPQGGTGELFF.

This clonotype was observed many times. The chain joins TRBV12-3 or TRBV12-4 to TRBJ2-7; the D is unclear. Trimming removed 2 bases at V and 0 bases at J, with 8 bases between. The CDR3 runs to 14 residues. The CDR3 is CASSLTESSYEQYF. The CDR3 bases are TGTGCCAGCAGTTTAACCGAGAGCTCCTACGAGCAGTACTTC.

This clonotype came up a few times. This chain uses TRBV24-1 with TRBJ1-5; D is unresolved. Germline CDR1 reads KGHDR; CDR2 reads SFDVKD. Trimming stripped 1 base from V and 11 bases from J, with 5 bases between. The CDR3 sequence is 11 residues long. For the CDR3, the DNA is TGTGCCACCAGTGATTTAACGACCCAGCATTTT. Residues: CATSDLTTQHF.

This clonotype has a count of ten or more. The CDR3 sequence: CSALRQGEGGYTF. In DNA, the CDR3 is TGCAGTGCTCTGCGACAGGGGGAGGGCGGCTACACCTTC. The V gene is TRBV20-1, the J gene TRBJ1-2; 9 nucleotides agree with TRBD1. The CDR3 has 13 residues. CDR1 and CDR2 from the germline V gene are DFQATT and SNEGSKA (reference sequence). The V gene end was trimmed by 5 bases and the J gene end by 8 bases; junction bases not matched to a gene: 9.

This clonotype was observed many times. This chain uses TRBV11-2 with TRBJ1-1; possibly TRBD1 for D (6 bases). Looked up from germline, CDR1 is SGHAT and CDR2 is FQNNGV. With 5 bases removed from V and 8 bases from J, the gap between germline ends came to 12 bases. This CDR3 is built from 12 residues. CDR3 nucleotides: TGTGCCAGCAGCCTCGACAGGCCAGAAGCTTTCTTT. This gives the protein CASSLDRPEAFF.

This clonotype has ten or more counts. The chain has TRBV20-1 and TRBJ2-5; D not resolved. Between the trimmed V and J ends, which lost 2 bases and 7 bases, there was a span of 14 bases. CDR3 size: 13 residues. Germline values: CDR1 DFQATT, CDR2 SNEGSKA (reference sequence). The CDR3 protein is CSARRQARGTQYF. The CDR3 nucleotides are TGCAGTGCTAGAAGGCAGGCCCGTGGGACCCAGTACTTC.

This clonotype was seen repeatedly, ten times or more. CDR3 DNA sequence: TGCAGCGTTGGGGACAGGGGGATCGAGCAGTACTTC. Its translation: CSVGDRGIEQYF. The rearrangement joins TRBV29-1 to TRBJ2-7, with TRBD1 matching 11 bases. The germline gives CDR1 SQVTM, CDR2 ANQGSEA. The CDR3 has 12 residues. Trimming removed 4 bases from V and 6 bases from J; junction bases left unmatched: 2.

The rearrangement links TRBV28 to TRBJ1-1; maybe TRBD1 (5 bases). The germline CDR1 and CDR2 sequences are MDHEN and SYDVKM. The CDR3 spans 16 residues. The V end was cut by 3 bases, the J end by 1 base, with 15 bases between. CDR3 coding DNA: TGTGCCAGCAGTTTGGGGGGGGGGGATCCGAACACTGAAGCTTTCTTT. Amino acids: CASSLGGGDPNTEAFF.

V is TRBV6-2 or TRBV6-3 and J is TRBJ2-7, with D maybe TRBD1 (5 bases). This CDR3 is built from 16 residues. V was clipped by 2 bases and J by 2 bases, with 16 bases between them. Germline V lookup: CDR1 MNHEY, CDR2 SVGEGT. CDR3 sequence reads: CASSYVGPVGPYEQYF. The CDR3 DNA reads as TGTGCCAGCAGTTACGTAGGACCGGTGGGGCCCTACGAGCAGTACTTC.

This clonotype occurred many times. The CDR3 loop is CASNYQTGTTEAFF. DNA of the CDR3: TGCGCCAGCAACTACCAAACAGGGACCACTGAAGCTTTCTTT. The chain recombines TRBV5-1 with TRBJ1-1, with D tentatively TRBD1 (6 bases). Germline values: CDR1 SGHRS, CDR2 YFSETQ. V lost 6 bases and J 4 bases, leaving 16 bases between the germline ends. This CDR3 contains 14 residues. The full variable domain, rest sourced from reference TRBV5-1 and TRBJ1-1, is KAGVTQTPRYLIKTRGQQVTLSCSPISGHRSVSWYQQTPGQGLQFLFEYFSETQRNKGNFPGRFSGRQFSNSRSEMNVSTLELGDSALYLCASNYQTGTTEAFFGQGTRLTVV.

This clonotype was detected only once. The chain uses TRBV30 and TRBJ2-2; 9 nucleotides line up with TRBD1. Germline V gene data show CDR1 as GTSNPN and CDR2 as SVGIG (reference sequence). The CDR3 has 15 residues. J was trimmed by 4 bases and V by 5 bases; bases with no gene match: 8. The CDR3 reads CAWATTGGGTGELFF. The CDR3, as DNA: TGTGCCTGGGCCACGACAGGGGGGGGCACCGGGGAGCTGTTTTTT.

Many counts were recorded for this clonotype. The V and J genes are TRBV28 and TRBJ1-3; 9 bases are a match to TRBD1. Germline CDR1 MDHEN, CDR2 SYDVKM. Trimming took 5 bases from V and 4 from J; bases not matched to a gene: 6. This CDR3 contains 15 residues. CDR3 residues: CASSPDRGEGNTIYF. CDR3 DNA: TGTGCCAGCAGTCCGGACAGGGGAGAAGGAAACACCATATATTTT. Full variable domain (remainder filled in from reference TRBV28 and TRBJ1-3): DVKVTQSSRYLVKRTGEKVFLECVQDMDHENMFWYRQDPGLGLRLIYFSYDVKMKEKGDIPEGYSVSREKKERFSLILESASTNQTSMYLCASSPDRGEGNTIYFGEGSWLTVV.

This clonotype was observed many times. The chain uses TRBV28 and TRBJ1-5, with D uncertain. The CDR3 runs to 12 residues. V was trimmed by 6 bases and J by 5 bases, leaving 8 bases between them. Germline loops: CDR1 MDHEN, CDR2 SYDVKM. The CDR3: CASSRRDQPQHF. CDR3 bases: TGTGCCAGCAGCCGTCGCGATCAGCCCCAGCATTTT.

This clonotype was found many times. The J gene is TRBJ2-5, the V gene TRBV9, with 8 bases identical to TRBD2. CDR3 size: 14 residues. Germline V gene sequence: CDR1 SGDLS, CDR2 YYNGEE. After removal of 2 bases from V and 9 bases from J, the junction contained 9 bases not matched to a gene. The CDR3 DNA is TGTGCCAGCAGCGTCGACTCGGGGGGGCCGGCCCAGTACTTC. The encoded protein is CASSVDSGGPAQYF.

Of note for this clonotype: The conserved final phenylalanine or tryptophan is absent from the CDR3, which likely points to a read error. This chain links TRBV10-3 with TRBJ2-7, with D possibly being TRBD1 (6 bases). Per germline, CDR1 ENHRY and CDR2 SYGVKD. The V gene lost 2 bases and the J gene lost 3 bases, with 11 bases spanning the gap. The CDR3 contains 14 residues. CDR3 region: CAISEGQYIYEQYS. CDR3 sequence (DNA): TGTGCCATCAGTGAGGGACAGTACATCTACGAGCAGTACTCC.

The chain links TRBV2 to TRBJ2-7, with 8 bases identical to TRBD2. CDR1 and CDR2 (germline): SNHLY, FYNNEI. The CDR3 is 17 residues long. V lost 6 bases and J lost 2; bases outside the gene matches: 15. For the CDR3, the DNA is TGTGCCAGCAGGTATTTCTTAGGGACTAGGGGACCCTACGAGCAGTACTTC. Protein product: CASRYFLGTRGPYEQYF.

This clonotype was seen more than once but under ten times. The chain has TRBV6-1 and TRBJ1-2, with D possibly TRBD1 on 6 matching bases. This CDR3 is built from 14 residues. The germline gives CDR1 MNHNS, CDR2 SASEGT. V lost 3 bases to trimming and J lost 5 bases, with 13 bases between them. The CDR3 region is CASSDRNRAYGYTF. CDR3 nucleotides: TGTGCCAGCAGTGATAGGAACAGGGCTTATGGCTACACCTTC.

Many counts were recorded for this clonotype. This chain links TRBV20-1 with TRBJ1-5; D perhaps matches TRBD1 (5 bases). Germline CDR1 reads DFQATT; CDR2 reads SNEGSKA (reference sequence). V lost 3 bases and J lost 2, with 8 bases in between. The CDR3 consists of 13 residues. Written as DNA, the CDR3 is TGCAGTGCTAGTGGAGGGGGCAATCAGCCCCAGCATTTT. Protein sequence: CSASGGGNQPQHF.

This clonotype was recorded many times. V usage is TRBV11-2 and J usage is TRBJ1-1, with TRBD1 identical over 9 bases. This CDR3 has 14 residues. V gave up 5 bases and J gave up 5 bases; unmatched junction bases: 6. From germline, CDR1 is SGHAT and CDR2 FQNNGV. The CDR3 nucleotides read TGTGCCAGCAGCAACCGGGACAGGGTAACTGAAGCTTTCTTT. Encoded protein: CASSNRDRVTEAFF.

There are many counts of this clonotype. The V and J genes are TRBV20-1 and TRBJ2-7; TRBD1 might be the D (6 bases). Germline V gene lookup returns CDR1 DFQATT and CDR2 SNEGSKA (reference sequence). Trimming removed 3 bases from V and 0 bases from J, with 15 bases in between. The CDR3 sequence is 15 residues long. The CDR3 sequence is CSARVTGRLSYEQYF. DNA of the CDR3: TGCAGTGCTAGGGTGACAGGTCGCCTCTCCTACGAGCAGTACTTC.

This clonotype was seen repeatedly, ten times or more. This chain joins TRBV6-5 and TRBJ2-6, with D tentatively TRBD2 (6 bases). Germline V CDR1 and CDR2: MNHEY, SVGAGI. Trimming took off 5 bases at V and 1 base at J, with 12 bases between the two ends. This CDR3 is 16 amino acids long. DNA of the CDR3: TGTGCCAGCAGTAACGGTGGGGGGTCTGGGGCCAACGTCCTGACTTTC. Translating gives CASSNGGGSGANVLTF.